This T cell receptor (beta chain) comes out of a study of shared clonotypes between healthy human individuals (TCRdb year 2020). The study in broad terms: The cohort included three men and a couple of women between 18 and 49 years of age. For each donor, CD4 naive and CD4 memory were each given three plates, CD8 naive was given two plates, and CD8 memory was given one plate. To estimate repertoire size and how much clonotypes are shared between individuals, the study performed deep sequencing of blood TCR repertoires from five healthy adults. Libraries were prepared and TCR repertoires were sequenced by different laboratories using diverse techniques, in order to increase sequencing depth and limit assay-specific biases. Per donor, leukapheresis produced somewhere between about 0.94 and 9 billion PBMCs.

Using the deep immunoSEQ assay, multiplex PCR amplified TCR CDR3 regions from genomic DNA. Extracted genomic DNA from each cell subset was distributed evenly across all wells of several immunoSEQ 96-well plates, and each plate was treated as a replicate. For sorted subsets, about 0.2 ug genomic DNA, equal to tens of thousands of T cell genomes, was loaded into each replicate PCR. The purified libraries were quantified using a Qubit 3.0 fluorometer, sized with a Bioanalyzer 2100, and then quantified again using the KAPA Library Quantification kit. Every immunoSEQ 96-well plate was sequenced on a separate single-read 150-cycle Illumina NextSeq 550 flow cell. As for the authors' bioinformatics: Because the immunoSEQ output included only junctional sequences and no quality scores, the filtering could not be the same as the filtering used for full-length reads. Sequences were annotated with PyIR, a Python wrapper for IgBLAST v1.9, using IMGT germline references to assign V/J genes and CDR3. Any read was removed if the V/J assignment was weak (E-value above 1e-6), the CDR3 was missing, or the read contained stop codons, out-of-frame junctions, or ambiguous translated residues. V3J clonotypes were defined as sequences sharing the same inferred V gene, J gene, and CDR3 amino acid sequence. To compute the percentage overlap between repertoires, the number of shared unique clonotypes was divided by the size of the smaller repertoire. RTK rarefaction, the Chao1 estimator, and Recon v2.1 estimates of unobserved clonotypes were used to assess repertoire richness. OLGA was used to compute generation probabilities for all TCRbeta clonotypes that the gDNA method yielded from several donors. What TCRdb holds here is the immuneACCESS table cut down to in-frame rearrangements. Part of the clones is not present; checked against another copy, under half of the missing clones reflect an unresolved V gene, and the others are unexplained. From that table come the V and J calls and clone size; the DNA was used to work out D and trimming. The sample yields 850,000 to 1,200,000 clones; about 77% were counted once. Roughly 1.5% of the sample is in the top ten clones.

Donors were healthy HIV-negative adults with no recently reported acute infections or vaccinations. Every donor was a Caucasian adult living in Nashville, Tennessee, USA. CD4+ T cells were enriched by magnetic negative selection; naive cells were then positively selected on CD45RA, and the negative fraction formed the memory subset. Blood was collected by leukapheresis, and PBMCs were isolated by Ficoll-Histopaque density gradient centrifugation and then cryopreserved in liquid nitrogen vapor phase. Analytical flow cytometry was used to check the purity and quantity of every magnetically sorted T cell population. From each sorted fraction, genomic DNA was isolated and quantified by UV absorbance on a Nanodrop 2000c. The germline V gene specifies MDHEN as CDR1 and SYDVKM as CDR2. Inclusive of the bounding cysteine and phenylalanine, the CDR3 is 15 residues long. Just the 45-base CDR3 DNA is kept, in frame starting at base 1. After removal of 8 bases from V and 9 bases from J, the junction retains 13 bases not matched to a gene.

The paper as a whole reports these results and caveats: Even with the large sequencing depth, rarefaction of the sorted-subset datasets indicated that sequencing was incomplete. Around 5% of naive CD4, 3.5% of naive CD8, about 2.5% of memory CD4, and over 0.35% of memory CD8 clonotypes were shared across a handful of donors. Sampling was restricted to blood, and TCR repertoires in tissue are likely to differ from TCR repertoires in blood. The genetic and exposure-history diversity represented was limited by the small number of donors. Based on pairwise subsampling, the degree of clonotype sharing among donors was expected to be affected by sequencing depth. Estimated clonotype richness was generally larger for naive than for memory subsets. Clonotypes shared by all four sorted-subset donors showed higher generation probabilities than non-shared clonotypes.

Notes on this clone: What antigen it recognizes has not been identified. One base away there is no much larger clone; base qualities are not given.

The clonotype originates from a man between 18 and 29 years old in good health. This sequence uses TRBV28 and TRBJ1-6; TRBD1 aligns with 7 central bases. Sequencing used memory CD4+ T cells sorted from blood. This sample's cell subset or site label indicates: CD45RA-negative fraction. In nucleotide form, the sequence is TGTGCCAGCCATTCCCCTGACAGGGCTGGTTCACCCCTCCACTTT. This is translated as CASHSPDRAGSPLHF. Where the CDR3 stops, the reference TRBV28 and TRBJ1-6 genes take over; the full variable domain is DVKVTQSSRYLVKRTGEKVFLECVQDMDHENMFWYRQDPGLGLRLIYFSYDVKMKEKGDIPEGYSVSREKKERFSLILESASTNQTSMYLCASHSPDRAGSPLHFGNGTRLTVT.